This TCR beta chain appears in the sequencing data of a study of T cell responses to AZD1222 COVID-19 vaccine. V lost 2 bases to trimming and J lost 7 bases, with 8 bases between them. The CDR3 is 12 residues long. CDR1 and CDR2 from the germline V gene are MNHEY and SVGEGT. TCRdb's copy holds only in-frame clones and misses some; the assay was immunoSEQ multiplex PCR. The sample consists of over 100,000 clones, approximately 90% of them appearing once. This chain connects TRBV6-2 or TRBV6-3 to TRBJ1-1; D is ambiguous. The TCR comes from an adult in good health. This material consisted of peripheral blood, taken on day 0 of AZD1222 vaccination. Written as DNA, the CDR3 is TGTGCCAGCAGTTACCCTAGGTATGAAGCTTTCTTT. Its protein is CASSYPRYEAFF.